This T cell receptor beta chain is from a study of Graves' ophthalmopathy and Graves' hyperthyroidism. The CDR3 is 14 amino acids. Germline V lookup: CDR1 MNHEY, CDR2 SVGAGI. V lost 4 bases, J lost 9 bases, and 4 bases stayed unmatched. In this sample, this clonotype turned up many times. RNA served as the template for amplifying TCR beta CDR3 regions. Scientists carried out first-round RT-PCR using HTBI primers and then a second-round multiplex PCR. TCRdb recomputed calls from the multiplex PCR reads with MiXCR, one row per CDR3 protein. This sample has some 1.1 million distinct CDR3 sequences, with about 40% found just once.

The sequenced sample consisted of peripheral blood or thyroid tissue (not recorded which). The V and J genes are TRBV6-5 and TRBJ1-6, with 9 nucleotides matching TRBD1. The source of this sequence is an adult man with Graves' hyperthyroidism. As DNA, the CDR3 is TGTGCCAGCAGTTCACAGGGGGCATCTTCACCCCTCCACTTT. It translates to CASSSQGASSPLHF.